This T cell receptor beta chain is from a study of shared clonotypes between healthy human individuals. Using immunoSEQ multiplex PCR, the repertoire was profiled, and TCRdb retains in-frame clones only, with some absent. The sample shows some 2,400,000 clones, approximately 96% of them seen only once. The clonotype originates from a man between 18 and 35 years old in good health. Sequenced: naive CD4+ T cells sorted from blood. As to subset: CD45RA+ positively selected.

The CDR3 nucleotides are TGTGCCAGTAGAACAGGGGCAGGATCACCCCTCCACTTT. Translation gives CASRTGAGSPLHF. The rearrangement uses TRBV6-6 and TRBJ1-6; 7 bases line up with TRBD1. Looked up from germline, CDR1 is MNHNY and CDR2 is SVGAGI (reference sequence). The CDR3 runs 13 residues. V gave up 9 bases and J gave up 10 bases; unmatched junction bases: 9.